This T cell receptor beta chain was recovered during a study of shared clonotypes between healthy human individuals. In the study overall: Plates per donor: three CD4 naive, three CD4 memory, two CD8 naive, one CD8 memory. General observations from the study: Approximately 5% was the fraction of naive CD4 clonotypes found shared across a few donors. Among donors, the sharing of clonotypes was expected to be influenced by sequencing depth.

The germline V and J ends were trimmed by 0 bases and 2 bases, with 10 bases remaining between them. In germline, CDR1 is SGDLS, CDR2 YYNGEE. The CDR3 runs 15 residues. Only in-frame clones appear in the TCRdb table, and some are missing; sequencing was by immunoSEQ multiplex PCR. The data contain 800,000 to 1,200,000 clones, approximately 78% of them singletons. Note on this clone: Its antigen is unknown. The identical CDR3 is also encoded by other nucleotide sequences in the sample.

Sequencing used memory CD4+ T cells from PBMCs. Subset indicated: CD45RA-negative fraction. This rearrangement joins TRBV9 to TRBJ2-3, with D perhaps TRBD2 (6 bases). The sequence derives from a man aged 18 to 35 in good health. Some clones in this sample may be carry-over from other donors' samples. For the CDR3, the DNA is TGTGCCAGCAGCGTAGGAGGAGGGTACACAGATACGCAGTATTTT. It codes for CASSVGGGYTDTQYF.